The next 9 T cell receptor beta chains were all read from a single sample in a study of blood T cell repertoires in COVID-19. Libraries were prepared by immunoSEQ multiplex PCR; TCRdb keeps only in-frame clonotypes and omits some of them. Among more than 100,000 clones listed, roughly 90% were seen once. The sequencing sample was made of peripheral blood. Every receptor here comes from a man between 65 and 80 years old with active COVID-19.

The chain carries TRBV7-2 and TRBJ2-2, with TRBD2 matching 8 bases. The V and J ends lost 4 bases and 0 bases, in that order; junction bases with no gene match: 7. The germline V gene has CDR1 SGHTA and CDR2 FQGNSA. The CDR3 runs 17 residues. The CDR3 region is CASSWGRAGANTGELFF. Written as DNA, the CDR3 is TGTGCCAGCAGCTGGGGGAGAGCGGGGGCGAACACCGGGGAGCTGTTTTTT. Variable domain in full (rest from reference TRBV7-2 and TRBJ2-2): GAGVSQSPSNKVTEKGKDVELRCDPISGHTALYWYRQSLGQGLEFLIYFQGNSAPDKSGLPSDRFSAERTGGSVSTLTIQRTQQEDSAVYLCASSWGRAGANTGELFFGEGSRLTVL.

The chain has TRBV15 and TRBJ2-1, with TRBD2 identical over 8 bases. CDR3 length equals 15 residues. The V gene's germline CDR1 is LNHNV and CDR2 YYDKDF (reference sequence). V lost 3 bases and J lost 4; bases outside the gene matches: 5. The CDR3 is CATSRGASGYNEQFF. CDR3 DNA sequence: TGTGCCACCAGCAGGGGGGCTAGCGGGTACAATGAGCAGTTCTTC.

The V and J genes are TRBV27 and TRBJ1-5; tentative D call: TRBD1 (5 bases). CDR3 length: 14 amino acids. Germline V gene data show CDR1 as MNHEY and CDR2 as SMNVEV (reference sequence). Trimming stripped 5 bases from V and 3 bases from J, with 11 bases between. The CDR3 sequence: CASSIRQNNQPQHF. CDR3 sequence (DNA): TGTGCCAGCAGTATACGACAGAACAATCAGCCCCAGCATTTT.

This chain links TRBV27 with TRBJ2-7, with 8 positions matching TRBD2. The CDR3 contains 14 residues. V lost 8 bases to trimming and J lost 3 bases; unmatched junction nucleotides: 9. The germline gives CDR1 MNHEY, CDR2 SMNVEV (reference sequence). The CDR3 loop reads CASRRTSRHYEQYF. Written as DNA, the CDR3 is TGTGCCAGCCGGCGGACTAGCCGACACTACGAGCAGTACTTC.

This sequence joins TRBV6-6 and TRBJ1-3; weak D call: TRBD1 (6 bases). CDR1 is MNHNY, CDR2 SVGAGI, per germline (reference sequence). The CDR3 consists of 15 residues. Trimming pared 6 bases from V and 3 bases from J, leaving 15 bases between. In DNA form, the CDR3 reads TGTGCCAGCAGCCCCAGGGGTGCACTTGGAAACACCATATATTTT. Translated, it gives CASSPRGALGNTIYF.

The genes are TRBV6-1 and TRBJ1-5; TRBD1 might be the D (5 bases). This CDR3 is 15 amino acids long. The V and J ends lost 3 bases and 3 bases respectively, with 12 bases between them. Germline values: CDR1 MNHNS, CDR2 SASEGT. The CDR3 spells CASSDHGGDNQPQHF. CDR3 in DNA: TGTGCCAGCAGTGACCATGGAGGGGACAATCAGCCCCAGCATTTT.

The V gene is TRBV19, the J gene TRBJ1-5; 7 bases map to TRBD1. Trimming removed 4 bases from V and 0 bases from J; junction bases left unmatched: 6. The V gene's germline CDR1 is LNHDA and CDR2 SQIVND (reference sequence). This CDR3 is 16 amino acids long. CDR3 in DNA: TGTGCCAGTAGTACACAGGGGCAATTTAGCAATCAGCCCCAGCATTTT. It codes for CASSTQGQFSNQPQHF.

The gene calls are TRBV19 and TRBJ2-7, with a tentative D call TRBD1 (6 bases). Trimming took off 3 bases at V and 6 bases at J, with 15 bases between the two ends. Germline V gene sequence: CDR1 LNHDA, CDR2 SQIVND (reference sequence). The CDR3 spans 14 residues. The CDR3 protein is CASSISRQAGEQYF. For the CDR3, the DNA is TGTGCCAGTAGTATTTCCCGACAGGCGGGCGAGCAGTACTTC. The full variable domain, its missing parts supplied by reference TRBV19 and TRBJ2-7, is DGGITQSPKYLFRKEGQNVTLSCEQNLNHDAMYWYRQDPGQGLRLIYYSQIVNDFQKGDIAEGYSVSREKKESFPLTVTSAQKNPTAFYLCASSISRQAGEQYFGPGTRLTVT.

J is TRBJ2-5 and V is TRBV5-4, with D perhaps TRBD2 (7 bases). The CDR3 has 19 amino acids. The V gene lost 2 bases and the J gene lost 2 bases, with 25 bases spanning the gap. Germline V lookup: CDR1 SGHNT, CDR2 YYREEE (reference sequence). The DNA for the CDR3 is TGTGCCAGCAGCTTTCTAAATATAGGGGGGGTTAAGGGACAAGAGACCCAGTACTTC. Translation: CASSFLNIGGVKGQETQYF. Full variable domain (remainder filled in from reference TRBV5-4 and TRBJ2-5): ETGVTQSPTHLIKTRGQQVTLRCSSQSGHNTVSWYQQALGQGPQFIFQYYREEENGRGNFPPRFSGLQFPNYSSELNVNALELDDSALYLCASSFLNIGGVKGQETQYFGPGTRLLVL.